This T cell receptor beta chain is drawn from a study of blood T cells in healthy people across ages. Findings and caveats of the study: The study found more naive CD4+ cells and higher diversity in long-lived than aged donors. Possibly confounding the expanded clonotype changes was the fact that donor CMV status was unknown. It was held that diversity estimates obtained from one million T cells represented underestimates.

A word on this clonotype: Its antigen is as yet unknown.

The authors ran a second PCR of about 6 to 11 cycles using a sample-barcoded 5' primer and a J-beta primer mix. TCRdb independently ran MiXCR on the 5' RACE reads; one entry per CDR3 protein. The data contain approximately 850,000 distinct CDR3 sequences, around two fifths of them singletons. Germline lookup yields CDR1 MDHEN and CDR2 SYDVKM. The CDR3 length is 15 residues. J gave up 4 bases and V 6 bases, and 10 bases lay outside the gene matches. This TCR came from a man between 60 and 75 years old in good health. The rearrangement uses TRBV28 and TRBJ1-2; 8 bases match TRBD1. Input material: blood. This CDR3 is CASRSAGTGSYGYTF. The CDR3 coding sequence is TGTGCCAGCAGGTCCGCCGGGACAGGATCCTATGGCTACACCTTC.